This TCR beta chain was retrieved from a study of shared clonotypes between healthy human individuals. Findings of the study overall: Although depth was large, rarefaction showed that sequencing of the sorted subsets was incomplete. Larger estimated richness was generally seen in naive subsets than in memory subsets.

The CDR3 is made up of 15 amino acids. Germline V CDR1 and CDR2: MDHEN, SYDVKM. V shed 5 bases, J shed 3 bases, and the junction held 8 bases outside the gene matches. Execution of the assay was at deep level. The data were produced by immunoSEQ multiplex PCR, yet TCRdb's version contains in-frame clones alone and is incomplete. The sample has fewer than 3 million clones, about nine tenths seen once. A remark on this clone: Its target is not known.

J is TRBJ2-7 and V is TRBV28; TRBD2 aligns across 9 bases. The specimen was naive CD4+ T cells from PBMCs. This sample's subset: CD45RA+ positively selected. The sequence was collected from a man between 18 and 35 years old in good health. Some clones in this sample may be carry-over from other donors' samples. CDR3 region: CASSIPGLAFYEQYF. In nucleotides, the CDR3 is TGTGCCAGCAGTATCCCCGGACTAGCGTTCTACGAGCAGTACTTC.